This TCR beta chain was observed in a study of blood T cell repertoires in COVID-19 (dated by TCRdb to 2020 to 2022). Study-wide context: Collaborator samples came from the United States, Italy and Spain and covered acute and convalescent phases of COVID-19. The material from the prospective study consisted of cDNA or gDNA derived from T cells, B-cell-depleted T cells, or PBMCs. Subjects who had been exposed to COVID-19, were actively infected with it, or had recovered from it provided the deeply sampled blood TCRbeta repertoires that made up the dataset. The repertoires were made available in a free public database intended to serve as a resource for research on the immune response to SARS-CoV-2. Samples came from the ongoing ImmuneRACE study (first 160 participants) plus 1,254 subjects from 6 global collaborators. Nearly every sample came with metadata listing a de-identified subject ID, COVID-19 status, age in years and sex. Where available, HLA class I and class II types were obtained from metadata supplied by the sample provider rather than from assay-based typing. Overall study outcomes, separate from this receptor: How much clinical and demographic metadata was included differed by source and by participant, and the metadata was provided uncurated.

CDR1 and CDR2 were assigned from the germline V gene as SGHRS and YFSETQ. At the junction V is shortened by 0 bases and J by 3 bases; bases outside the gene matches: 10. CDR3 length: 17 amino acids, cysteine to phenylalanine. Only the CDR3 portion is preserved as DNA: 51 bases, with reading frame beginning at the first base. Collaborating institutions collected whole blood in K2EDTA tubes following their own protocols. For TCRbeta analysis, collaborator samples were shipped as frozen whole blood, as isolated PBMCs, or as DNA extracted from either sample type. TCRbeta CDR3 regions were amplified from genomic DNA by means of the immunoSEQ Assay, a bias-controlled multiplex PCR. Under the source paper's analysis protocol: Within the assay, amplification of reference gene primers was used to estimate how many nucleated cells each sample contained. To quantify the absolute abundance of each unique TCRbeta CDR3 rearrangement, sequence reads were collapsed and filtered. For each sample, productive Simpson clonality was calculated as the square root of Simpson's diversity index across productive rearrangements. The source is immuneACCESS, and TCRdb retained only in-frame sequences with V and J called. Part of the clones is not carried over; for the studies checked, unresolved V genes explain less than half of this, and the remainder is unexplained. V and J calls plus clone size are reproduced from that table; the DNA served to infer D and trimming. This sample lists 150,000 or so clones; approximately 80% were detected once. Under 15% of the sample goes to the ten largest clones.

As to this clone: The antigen it binds to is not known. No much larger clone exists at a distance of one base, and base qualities are not known.

The sequence derives from a man in his sixties with active or convalescent COVID-19. Sequenced material: peripheral blood. The chain is assembled from TRBV5-1 and TRBJ2-3; 7 junctional bases match TRBD2. The nucleotides read TGCGCCAGCAGCTTGGGGGTGGGAGGGCCAAGGACAGATACGCAGTATTTT. Translated, it reads CASSLGVGGPRTDTQYF.